The clone carrying this TCR beta chain was seen only a few times. Its antigen is unknown. This record belongs to a study of T cell responses to AZD1222 COVID-19 vaccine. CDR3 length: 11 amino acids. Trimming left V 5 bases short and J 4 bases short, with 5 bases between. Germline V CDR1 and CDR2: MGHDK, SYGVNS. Study-level findings and limits: The donor group comprised mostly white British people and more females; the analysis possibly underestimated clonal diversity. Repertoire sampling was restricted to post-peak T cell response timepoints.

The data were produced by immunoSEQ multiplex PCR, yet TCRdb's version contains in-frame clones alone and is incomplete. The repertoire consists of around 140,000 clones, with 75% to 85% occurring once and the leading ten covering roughly 8.7%. This clonotype was sampled from an adult who received the MenACWY meningococcal vaccine as a control. The chain combines TRBV25-1 with TRBJ1-2; D is uncertain. Sample: peripheral blood, taken 28 days after the second dose of the MenACWY control vaccine. The chain's CDR3 is CASSPGYGYTF. CDR3 coding DNA: TGTGCCAGCAGTCCTGGCTATGGCTACACCTTC.